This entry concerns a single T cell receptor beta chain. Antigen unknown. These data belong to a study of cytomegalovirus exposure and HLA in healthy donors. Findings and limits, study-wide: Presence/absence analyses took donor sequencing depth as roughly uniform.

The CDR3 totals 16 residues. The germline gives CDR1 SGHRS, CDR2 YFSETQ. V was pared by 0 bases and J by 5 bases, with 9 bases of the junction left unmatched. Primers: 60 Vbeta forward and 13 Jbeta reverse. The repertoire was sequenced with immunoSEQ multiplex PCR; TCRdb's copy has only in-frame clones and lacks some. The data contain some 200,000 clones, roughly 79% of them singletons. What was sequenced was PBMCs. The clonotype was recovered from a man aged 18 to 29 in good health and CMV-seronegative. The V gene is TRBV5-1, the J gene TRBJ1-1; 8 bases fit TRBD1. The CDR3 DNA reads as TGCGCCAGCAGCTTGGCCGTCGGACAGGGAACGACTGAAGCTTTCTTT. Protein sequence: CASSLAVGQGTTEAFF.